This TCR beta chain stems from a study of response to subunit inactivated influenza vaccine. Findings of the study overall: Seasonal influenza vaccination, on each occasion, was suggested by the authors to recruit few new T cells.

Germline CDR1 and CDR2: MNHEY and SMNVEV (reference sequence). Trimming left V 4 bases short and J 6 bases short, with 13 bases between. The CDR3 runs to 14 residues. MiXCR was run by TCRdb on the RT-PCR reads, yielding one entry per CDR3 protein. The top ten clones hold about 9.4% of a sample with 250,000 to 350,000 distinct CDR3 sequences, over 20% of them seen once. This clonotype was found a few times. The antigen is undetermined. V usage is TRBV27 and J usage is TRBJ1-5, with D possibly matching TRBD1 (5 bases). The specimen was PBMCs from blood, collected approximately 22 months after vaccination. This receptor was taken from a man in his fifties or sixties who received an inactivated influenza vaccine. CDR3 nucleotides: TGTGCCAGCAGTTCAACCAGGGCGGGTCAGCCCCAGCATTTT. This gives the protein CASSSTRAGQPQHF.